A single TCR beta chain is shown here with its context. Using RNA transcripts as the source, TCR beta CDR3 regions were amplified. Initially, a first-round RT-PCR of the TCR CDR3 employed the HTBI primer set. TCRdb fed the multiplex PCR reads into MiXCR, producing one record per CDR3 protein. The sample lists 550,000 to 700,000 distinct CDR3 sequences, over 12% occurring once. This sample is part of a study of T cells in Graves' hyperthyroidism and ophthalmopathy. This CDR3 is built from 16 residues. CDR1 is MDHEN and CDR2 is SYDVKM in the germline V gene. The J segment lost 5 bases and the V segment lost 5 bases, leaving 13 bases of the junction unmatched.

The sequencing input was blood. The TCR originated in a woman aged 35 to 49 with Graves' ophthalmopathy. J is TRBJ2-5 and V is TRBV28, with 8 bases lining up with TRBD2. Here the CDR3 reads CASSLSGAARRETQYF. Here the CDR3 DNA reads TGTGCCAGCAGTCTTAGCGGGGCCGCGAGGAGGGAGACCCAGTACTTC.